This T cell receptor beta chain was sequenced during a study of metastatic and nonmetastatic thyroid tumors (dated by TCRdb to between 2020 and 2021). A note on the overall study: The researchers compared repertoires between peripheral blood samples and tumor or nodule tissue samples from patients with malignant or benign thyroid disease.

Before undergoing thyroid surgery, none of the patients had been given any kind of treatment. Using T-cell receptor beta sequencing, the study looked back at clinical samples from patients collected from the early 2010s to the late 2010s. V was cut back by 7 bases and J by 1 base, leaving a gap of 13 bases between them. CDR3 length: 15 amino acids, cysteine to phenylalanine. Here the CDR3 DNA is all that survives: 45 bases in frame from base 1. The research as a whole found: In both blood and tumor samples, TCR beta diversity was reported to be significantly higher in malignant tumors than in benign nodules.

Libraries were constructed by PCR. Instrument used: Illumina HiSeq 4000. High-throughput sequencing was used to profile the TCR beta-chain CDR3 region of every patient. The source study handled its data this way. The researchers built a classifier to tell apart papillary thyroid cancer patients with distant metastasis, based on CDR3 differences among clinicopathological groups. The Shannon index was used to measure repertoire diversity, and the Morisita-Horn index was used to measure how similar tumor and blood repertoires were. TCRdb took the public reads, trimmed them with fastp at Q25, ran MiXCR for clone calling and kept in-frame beta chains. The V and J calls follow TCRdb's processing rather than the paper's. This sample lists 25,000 to 30,000 clones; roughly 25% were detected once. The ten largest clones take up around 5.5% of the sample. About this clone: Its binding antigen is unknown. Base qualities are not provided; no much larger clone lies one nucleotide away.

The sequence is built from TRBV12-3 or TRBV12-4 and TRBJ2-2; a tentative D call is TRBD2 (5 bases match). What was sequenced was blood. This sequence was found in a female donor with papillary thyroid cancer or a benign thyroid nodule (not recorded which). Some clones in this sample may be carry-over from other donors' samples. The base sequence is TGTGCCAGCATTCTTAGCGTTAGGAACACCGGGGAGCTGTTTTTT. Translated, this is CASILSVRNTGELFF.